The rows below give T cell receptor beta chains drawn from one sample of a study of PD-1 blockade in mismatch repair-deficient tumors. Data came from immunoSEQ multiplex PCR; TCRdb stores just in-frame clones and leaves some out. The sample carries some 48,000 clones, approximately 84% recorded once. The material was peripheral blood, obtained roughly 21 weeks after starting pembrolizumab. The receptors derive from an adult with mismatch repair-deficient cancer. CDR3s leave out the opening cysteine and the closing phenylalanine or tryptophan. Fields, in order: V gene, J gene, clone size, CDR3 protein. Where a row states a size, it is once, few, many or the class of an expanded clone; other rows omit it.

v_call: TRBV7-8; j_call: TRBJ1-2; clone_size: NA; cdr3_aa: ASSSGREGSGYT
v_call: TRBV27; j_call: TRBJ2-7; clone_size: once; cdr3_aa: ASSTSGSPRYEQY
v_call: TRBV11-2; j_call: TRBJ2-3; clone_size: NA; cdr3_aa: ASSSGTGGGTDTQY
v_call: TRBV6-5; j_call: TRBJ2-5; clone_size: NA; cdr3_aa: ASQESGSQETQY
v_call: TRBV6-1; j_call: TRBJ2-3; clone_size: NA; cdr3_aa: ASSEAPDSGGTDTQY
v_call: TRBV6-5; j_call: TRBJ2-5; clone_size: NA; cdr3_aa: ASSFHGQETQY
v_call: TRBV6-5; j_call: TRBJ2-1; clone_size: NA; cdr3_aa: ASSYLTIGYEQF
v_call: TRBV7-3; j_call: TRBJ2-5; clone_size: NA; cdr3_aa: ASSLSVFPGETQY
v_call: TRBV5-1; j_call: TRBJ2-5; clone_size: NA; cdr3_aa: ASRSPDRREETQY
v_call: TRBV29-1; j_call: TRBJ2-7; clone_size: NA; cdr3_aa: SVVQRTYPYEQY
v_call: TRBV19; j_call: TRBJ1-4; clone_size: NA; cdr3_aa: ASSQQGFRTNEKLF
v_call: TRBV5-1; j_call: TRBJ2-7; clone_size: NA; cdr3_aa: ASSLAAESYEQY
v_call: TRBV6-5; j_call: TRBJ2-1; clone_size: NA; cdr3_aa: ASRPAGLGTYEQF
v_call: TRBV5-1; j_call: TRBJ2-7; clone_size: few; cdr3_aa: ASSYRDRNYEQY
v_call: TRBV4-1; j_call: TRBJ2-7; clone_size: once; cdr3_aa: ASSQGASGSYEQY
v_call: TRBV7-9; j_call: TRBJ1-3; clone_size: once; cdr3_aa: ASSPDPASGNTIY
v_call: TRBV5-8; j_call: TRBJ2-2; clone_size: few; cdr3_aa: ASVPTGQRGAGELF
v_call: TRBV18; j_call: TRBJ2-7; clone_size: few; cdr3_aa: ASSLGGVTYEQY
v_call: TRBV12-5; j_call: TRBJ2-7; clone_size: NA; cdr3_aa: ASGLAYKGEQY
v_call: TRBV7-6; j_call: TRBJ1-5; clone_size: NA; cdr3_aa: ASSLVGRGRRTQPQH
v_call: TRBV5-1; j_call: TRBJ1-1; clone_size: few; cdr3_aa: ASSWGTASTEAF
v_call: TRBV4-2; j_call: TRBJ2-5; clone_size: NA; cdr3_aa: ASSQDTSGNAVETQY
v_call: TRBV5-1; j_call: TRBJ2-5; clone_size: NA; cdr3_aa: ASSSGQGQETQY
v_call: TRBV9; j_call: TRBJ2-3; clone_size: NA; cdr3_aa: ASSVWGGDTQY
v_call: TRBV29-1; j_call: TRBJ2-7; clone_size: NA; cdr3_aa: SVMQGSTYEQY
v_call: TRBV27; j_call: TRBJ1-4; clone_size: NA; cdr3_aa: ASSRGALTAEKLF
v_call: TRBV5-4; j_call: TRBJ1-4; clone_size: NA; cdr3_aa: ASSSLGSTNEKLF
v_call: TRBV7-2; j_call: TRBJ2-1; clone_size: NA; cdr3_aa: ASSLTGTRTSGSYNEQF
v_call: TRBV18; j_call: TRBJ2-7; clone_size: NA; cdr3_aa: ASSQTGTSSYEQY
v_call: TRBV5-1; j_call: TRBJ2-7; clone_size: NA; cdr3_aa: ASSWMTVSGYEQY
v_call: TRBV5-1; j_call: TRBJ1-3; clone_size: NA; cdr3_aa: ASSLRDLREGTIY
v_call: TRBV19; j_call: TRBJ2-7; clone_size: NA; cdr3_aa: ASSTSSYEQY
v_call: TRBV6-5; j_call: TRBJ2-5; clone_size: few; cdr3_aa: ASSYSITGEETQY
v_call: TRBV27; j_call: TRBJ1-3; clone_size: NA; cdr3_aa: ASSPRGYGNTIY
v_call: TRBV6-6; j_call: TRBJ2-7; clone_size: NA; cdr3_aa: ASSPRAGESYEQY
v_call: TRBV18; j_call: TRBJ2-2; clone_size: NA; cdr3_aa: ASSRTGGENTGELF
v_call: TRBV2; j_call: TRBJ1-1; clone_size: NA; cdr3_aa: ASSERVRRTEAF
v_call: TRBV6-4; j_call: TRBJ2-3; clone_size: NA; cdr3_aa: ASRPSGGHTDTQY
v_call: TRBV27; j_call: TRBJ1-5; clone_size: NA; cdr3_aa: ASSSIRDRVGDQPQH
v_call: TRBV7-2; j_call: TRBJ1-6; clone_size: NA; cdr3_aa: ASSSKDSSYNSPLH
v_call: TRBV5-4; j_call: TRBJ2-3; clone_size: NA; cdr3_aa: ASTDGRGSTDTQY
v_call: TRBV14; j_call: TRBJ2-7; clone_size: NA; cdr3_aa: ASSQDLSGRHEQY
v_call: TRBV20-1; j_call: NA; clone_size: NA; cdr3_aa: SARGPGIYT
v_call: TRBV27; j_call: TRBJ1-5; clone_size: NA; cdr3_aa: ASSSLDRTYSNQPQH
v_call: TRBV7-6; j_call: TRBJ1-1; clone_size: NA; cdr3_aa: ASSFSVGQGELNTEAF
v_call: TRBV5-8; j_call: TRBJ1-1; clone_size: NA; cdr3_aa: ASSFNGNTEAF
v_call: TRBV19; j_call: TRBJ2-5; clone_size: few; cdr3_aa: ASAGGAAREETQY
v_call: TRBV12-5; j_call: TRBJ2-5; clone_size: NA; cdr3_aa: ASGLGGRETQY
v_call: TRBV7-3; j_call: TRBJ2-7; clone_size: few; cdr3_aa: ASSLSGGGPREQY
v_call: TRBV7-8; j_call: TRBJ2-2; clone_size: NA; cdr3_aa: ASRSKGDENTGELF
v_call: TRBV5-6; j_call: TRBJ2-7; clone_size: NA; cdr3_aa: ASSWTGTQYEQY
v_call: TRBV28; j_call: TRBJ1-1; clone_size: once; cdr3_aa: ASSTRQRRIEAF
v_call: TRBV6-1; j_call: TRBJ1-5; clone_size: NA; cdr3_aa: ASSEAWTGNQPQH
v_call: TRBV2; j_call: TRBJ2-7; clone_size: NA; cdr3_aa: ASFVVPGQAYEQY